The rows below give T cell receptor beta chains drawn from one sample of a study of CD8+ T cells in alopecia areata. The table came from immunoSEQ multiplex PCR; TCRdb's copy has only in-frame clones and leaves some out. The top ten clones hold about a fifth of a sample with approximately 43,000 clones, 65% of them seen once. The input for sequencing was CD8+ T cells sorted from blood, taken at week 4, from a patient treated with tofacitinib. All receptors come from a human donor with alopecia areata. Each CDR3 is given with its conserved first and last residue. D genes are given only for firm matches. Size values are once, few and many counts, or a class for expanded clones, and some rows have none.

J gene: TRBJ1-1
V gene: TRBV11-1
clone size: .
D gene: .
CDR3 DNA: TGTGCCAGCAGCTTCGTCAGTCGGAACACTGAAGCTTTCTTT
CDR3 protein: CASSFVSRNTEAFF

J gene: TRBJ2-7
V gene: TRBV4-3
clone size: .
D gene: .
CDR3 DNA: TGCGCCAGCAGCCCGGACAAGGACCCTTCCTACGAGCAGTACTTC
CDR3 protein: CASSPDKDPSYEQYF

J gene: TRBJ2-3
V gene: TRBV7-8
clone size: .
D gene: TRBD1
CDR3 DNA: TGTGCCAGCAGCGGGACAGCCGTGGGTGGCAGCACAGATACGCAGTATTTT
CDR3 protein: CASSGTAVGGSTDTQYF

J gene: TRBJ1-2
V gene: TRBV7-2
clone size: .
D gene: TRBD1
CDR3 DNA: TGTGCCAGCAGCTTGCACAGGGGGCGGGAGGGCTACACCTTC
CDR3 protein: CASSLHRGREGYTF

J gene: TRBJ2-3
V gene: TRBV29-1
clone size: few
D gene: .
CDR3 DNA: TGCAGCGTTGAAGATTCCTGGAGAACGCAGTATTTT
CDR3 protein: CSVEDSWRTQYF

J gene: TRBJ1-1
V gene: TRBV30
clone size: .
D gene: .
CDR3 DNA: TGTGCCTGGAACACCGGGACAATGAACACTGAAGCTTTCTTT
CDR3 protein: CAWNTGTMNTEAFF

J gene: TRBJ2-7
V gene: TRBV9
clone size: .
D gene: .
CDR3 DNA: TGTGCCAGCAGCGTAGCCGACCGGGGCTACGAGCAGTACTTC
CDR3 protein: CASSVADRGYEQYF

J gene: TRBJ2-3
V gene: TRBV2
clone size: .
D gene: TRBD2
CDR3 DNA: TGTGCCAGCAGTTGGGCACGGGAGGGTGCAGATACGCAGTATTTT
CDR3 protein: CASSWAREGADTQYF

J gene: TRBJ2-1
V gene: TRBV2
clone size: few
D gene: .
CDR3 DNA: TGTGCCAGCAGTGAAGTACCCCGCAATGAGCAGTTCTTC
CDR3 protein: CASSEVPRNEQFF

J gene: TRBJ2-1
V gene: TRBV6-6
clone size: .
D gene: TRBD2
CDR3 DNA: TGTGCCAGCAGTTCGGGGGGAGCCAGAGGTGAGCAGTTCTTC
CDR3 protein: CASSSGGARGEQFF

J gene: TRBJ1-2
V gene: TRBV27
clone size: once
D gene: .
CDR3 DNA: TGTGCCAGCAGTGGATATGGGGATCGCTATGGCTACACCTTC
CDR3 protein: CASSGYGDRYGYTF

J gene: TRBJ2-3
V gene: TRBV11-2
clone size: once
D gene: TRBD2
CDR3 DNA: TGTGCCAGCAGCTCCCGGGGGACTATCGGGGCGTATTTT
CDR3 protein: CASSSRGTIGAYF

J gene: TRBJ2-7
V gene: TRBV4-3
clone size: few
D gene: .
CDR3 DNA: TGCGCCAGCAGCCATGCCGTGTGGGTAAGACCCCACGAGCAGTACTTC
CDR3 protein: CASSHAVWVRPHEQYF

J gene: TRBJ2-7
V gene: TRBV27
clone size: .
D gene: .
CDR3 DNA: TGTGCCAGCAGTCGCTCAGGGGTGGATTCCTACGAGCAGTACTTC
CDR3 protein: CASSRSGVDSYEQYF

J gene: TRBJ1-1
V gene: TRBV7-9
clone size: many
D gene: TRBD1
CDR3 DNA: TGTGCAAACGGACAGGGAATAGGCACTGAAGCTTTCTTT
CDR3 protein: CANGQGIGTEAFF

J gene: TRBJ1-3
V gene: TRBV9
clone size: .
D gene: .
CDR3 DNA: TGTGCCAGCAGCCCCCGACCCGGAAACACCATATATTTT
CDR3 protein: CASSPRPGNTIYF

J gene: TRBJ2-7
V gene: TRBV4-3
clone size: .
D gene: TRBD1
CDR3 DNA: TGCGCCAGCAGCTCGGGGACAGGAGACTACGAGCAGTACTTC
CDR3 protein: CASSSGTGDYEQYF

J gene: TRBJ2-7
V gene: TRBV29-1
clone size: .
D gene: .
CDR3 DNA: TGCAGCGTTGGAGGGCACGGGCGGGCTGTCGGCTACGAGCAGTACTTC
CDR3 protein: CSVGGHGRAVGYEQYF

J gene: TRBJ2-7
V gene: TRBV29-1
clone size: .
D gene: TRBD2
CDR3 DNA: TGCAGCGTCTTGTTCATTACTAGCGGGGAATACGAGCAGTACTTC
CDR3 protein: CSVLFITSGEYEQYF

J gene: TRBJ2-7
V gene: TRBV25-1
clone size: .
D gene: .
CDR3 DNA: TGTGCCAGCAGTGAGGGATACGAGCAGTACTTC
CDR3 protein: CASSEGYEQYF

J gene: TRBJ2-1
V gene: TRBV29-1
clone size: .
D gene: .
CDR3 DNA: TGCAGCGTTGAAGATGCAGGGTCGGGGTACAATGAGCAGTTCTTC
CDR3 protein: CSVEDAGSGYNEQFF

J gene: TRBJ1-2
V gene: TRBV29-1
clone size: .
D gene: .
CDR3 DNA: TGCAGCGTTGTCCAACAGGATCACAACTATGGCTACACCTTC
CDR3 protein: CSVVQQDHNYGYTF

J gene: TRBJ2-7
V gene: TRBV4-1
clone size: .
D gene: .
CDR3 DNA: TGCGCCAGCAGCCAAGACCCCGAGACAGGCCTCTACGAGCAGTACTTC
CDR3 protein: CASSQDPETGLYEQYF

J gene: TRBJ2-7
V gene: TRBV30
clone size: .
D gene: TRBD1
CDR3 DNA: TGTGCCACGACAGGGGAGAACTACGAGCAGTACTTC
CDR3 protein: CATTGENYEQYF

J gene: TRBJ1-5
V gene: TRBV5-6
clone size: .
D gene: TRBD1
CDR3 DNA: TGTGCCAGCAGCCTGGGAACAGGGGAGTATCAGCCCCAGCATTTT
CDR3 protein: CASSLGTGEYQPQHF

J gene: TRBJ2-1
V gene: TRBV4-3
clone size: .
D gene: TRBD2
CDR3 DNA: TGCGCCAGCAGCCAAGGGGAGGGCGTATACAATGAGCAGTTCTTC
CDR3 protein: CASSQGEGVYNEQFF

J gene: TRBJ1-1
V gene: TRBV4-3
clone size: .
D gene: .
CDR3 DNA: TGCGCCAGCAGCCAAGGTAGAGTGACTGAAGCTTTCTTT
CDR3 protein: CASSQGRVTEAFF

J gene: TRBJ1-2
V gene: TRBV7-9
clone size: few
D gene: .
CDR3 DNA: TGTGCCAGCAGCACCGAACAGGGAGAGGGGGTGGATGGCTACACCTTC
CDR3 protein: CASSTEQGEGVDGYTF

J gene: TRBJ2-7
V gene: TRBV7-2
clone size: .
D gene: TRBD2
CDR3 DNA: TGTGCCAGCAGCCCCGGGAGCGGGACCGGCTACGAGCAGTACTTC
CDR3 protein: CASSPGSGTGYEQYF

J gene: TRBJ2-1
V gene: TRBV14
clone size: .
D gene: .
CDR3 DNA: TGTGCCAGCAGCCAAGATAGGACAGCCAACTACTACAATGAGCAGTTCTTC
CDR3 protein: CASSQDRTANYYNEQFF

J gene: TRBJ2-7
V gene: TRBV4-1
clone size: few
D gene: .
CDR3 DNA: TGCGCCAGCAGCCAAGAATGGGGGACGGAAAACTACGAGCAGTACTTC
CDR3 protein: CASSQEWGTENYEQYF

J gene: TRBJ1-2
V gene: TRBV10-2
clone size: .
D gene: .
CDR3 DNA: TGCGCCAGCAGTGAGTCTCCCGCGGGGTATGGCTACACCTTC
CDR3 protein: CASSESPAGYGYTF

J gene: TRBJ2-1
V gene: TRBV29-1
clone size: few
D gene: TRBD2
CDR3 DNA: TGCAGCGTTCGAGGTAGCGGGAACCCCTACAATGAGCAGTTCTTC
CDR3 protein: CSVRGSGNPYNEQFF

J gene: TRBJ2-3
V gene: TRBV6-4
clone size: .
D gene: .
CDR3 DNA: TGTGCCAGCAGTGACAGCACAGATACGCAGTATTTT
CDR3 protein: CASSDSTDTQYF

J gene: TRBJ2-7
V gene: TRBV29-1
clone size: .
D gene: TRBD1
CDR3 DNA: TGCAGCGTTCCCTTCGGGACAGGGGTGGGGGAGCAGTACTTC
CDR3 protein: CSVPFGTGVGEQYF

J gene: TRBJ2-3
V gene: TRBV2
clone size: few
D gene: .
CDR3 DNA: TGTGCCACCGAAGGAGTCCCGGATACGCAGTATTTT
CDR3 protein: CATEGVPDTQYF

J gene: TRBJ2-1
V gene: TRBV2
clone size: .
D gene: TRBD1
CDR3 DNA: TGTGCCAGCGAATCTGTGACAGGGCGAAATGGCAATGAGCAGTTCTTC
CDR3 protein: CASESVTGRNGNEQFF

J gene: TRBJ1-5
V gene: TRBV7-2
clone size: once
D gene: .
CDR3 DNA: TGTGCCAGCAGCTTAGGGGTGAGGGATCAGCCCCAGCATTTT
CDR3 protein: CASSLGVRDQPQHF

J gene: TRBJ2-1
V gene: TRBV5-1
clone size: .
D gene: .
CDR3 DNA: TGCGCCAGCAGCTTGGAGGGGGGTTTTTACAATGAGCAGTTCTTC
CDR3 protein: CASSLEGGFYNEQFF